What follows is one T cell receptor (beta chain) and its context. These data originate in a study of T cells expressing NK-cell markers. The wider study: Sorted T-cell subsets CD3+CD56+NKG2C+, CD3+CD56+NKG2C- and CD3+CD56-NKG2C+ were TCR beta-sequenced.

5'RACE template switching with UMIs generated TCR beta cDNA. TCRdb reprocessed the 5' RACE reads and keeps a single row for each CDR3 protein, giving no DNA. The sample's table shows fewer than 16,000 distinct CDR3 sequences. CDR3 length equals 14 residues. Material: blood T cells: a sorted CD56 or NKG2C T cell subset, CD4+ or CD8+ T cells, or bulk PBMC T cells (not recorded which). The source of this sequence is a man aged 18 to 69 in good health. This chain uses TRBV12-3 or TRBV12-4 with TRBJ2-7; TCRdb lists TRBD1, though no DNA is available to test this call. CDR3 in amino acids: CASSFGTVSYEQYF.